The entry that follows covers one T cell receptor (beta chain) sequence. Sequenced by immunoSEQ multiplex PCR; TCRdb stores in-frame clones only, minus some. The sample shows approximately 150,000 clones, 85% of them seen only once. The data were obtained in a study of blood T cell repertoires in COVID-19. From germline, CDR1 is SGHNT and CDR2 YYREEE (reference sequence). The V segment lost 2 bases and the J segment 6 bases; nucleotides outside the gene matches: 7. The CDR3 has 14 residues. The gene calls are TRBV5-4 and TRBJ1-1, with TRBD1 matching over 7 bases. Source material: peripheral blood. This clonotype originated in a man aged 40-49 years with acute or convalescent COVID-19. CDR3 sequence reads: CASSLPGGYPEAFF. The CDR3 DNA follows: TGTGCCAGCAGCTTACCAGGGGGGTATCCTGAAGCTTTCTTT. The variable domain in full, with the rest retrieved from reference TRBV5-4 and TRBJ1-1, is ETGVTQSPTHLIKTRGQQVTLRCSSQSGHNTVSWYQQALGQGPQFIFQYYREEENGRGNFPPRFSGLQFPNYSSELNVNALELDDSALYLCASSLPGGYPEAFFGQGTRLTVV.